The 27 T cell receptor beta chains listed next were all sequenced from one sample in a study of cytotoxic CD8 clonotypes in ibrutinib-treated CLL (dated by TCRdb to about 2021). Library method: the immunoSEQ multiplex PCR assay. TCRdb took over this immuneACCESS table, retaining in-frame rearrangements with V and J assigned. Such tables are incomplete; in checked studies, under half of the missing clones stem from an unresolved V gene, and the remainder is unexplained. The sample table shows roughly 6,000 clones, and roughly 79% are seen once. In total, the top ten clones hold 4.5% to 5% of the sample. Source: PBMCs, taken before ibrutinib treatment. These receptors originate from a human donor with chronic lymphocytic leukemia.

J is TRBJ1-1 and V is TRBV19; D remains ambiguous. Germline V gives CDR1 LNHDA, CDR2 SQIVND (reference sequence). The length of the CDR3 is 12 residues. V lost 5 bases, J lost 6 bases, and 10 bases lay in between. The DNA for the CDR3 is TGTGCCAGTAGTGCCATCTTAGCTGAAGCTTTCTTT. Translation gives CASSAILAEAFF. Drawing the rest from reference TRBV19 and TRBJ1-1, the complete variable domain is DGGITQSPKYLFRKEGQNVTLSCEQNLNHDAMYWYRQDPGQGLRLIYYSQIVNDFQKGDIAEGYSVSREKKESFPLTVTSAQKNPTAFYLCASSAILAEAFFGQGTRLTVV.

This clone was seen only once. The rearrangement uses TRBV28 and TRBJ2-7, with D unresolved. V lost 1 base and J lost 5, with 6 bases in between. Germline V gene data show CDR1 as MDHEN and CDR2 as SYDVKM. The CDR3 spans 12 residues. CDR3 sequence: CASSLLTHEQYF. In DNA, the CDR3 is TGTGCCAGCAGTTTATTAACCCACGAGCAGTACTTC.

This clone was picked up a small number of times. The J gene is TRBJ1-2, the V gene TRBV19; D possibly corresponds to TRBD1 (5 bases). The CDR3 runs 14 residues. Germline V gene lookup returns CDR1 LNHDA and CDR2 SQIVND (reference sequence). V was pared by 5 bases and J by 4 bases, with 14 bases between. The CDR3 region is CASSFAGPSYGYTF. CDR3 DNA: TGTGCCAGTAGTTTCGCAGGGCCGTCCTATGGCTACACCTTC.

This clone was counted a few times. The chain has TRBV6-1 and TRBJ2-7, with 7 bases matching TRBD1. The CDR3 spans 13 residues. Trimming took 6 bases from V and 2 from J; bases not matched to a gene: 4. CDR1 MNHNS and CDR2 SASEGT come from the germline V gene. The CDR3 region is CASSRDSTYEQYF. CDR3 bases: TGTGCCAGCAGCCGGGACAGCACCTACGAGCAGTACTTC.

This clone appeared a few times. V gene TRBV19 combines with J gene TRBJ2-7; D possibly corresponds to TRBD2 (6 bases). The germline gives CDR1 LNHDA, CDR2 SQIVND (reference sequence). There are 13 residues in the CDR3. Between the trimmed V and J ends, which lost 3 bases and 3 bases, there was a span of 9 bases. The CDR3 region is CASSIGGSYEQYF. As DNA, the CDR3 is TGTGCCAGTAGTATCGGAGGGAGCTACGAGCAGTACTTC. Full variable domain (missing parts from reference TRBV19 and TRBJ2-7): DGGITQSPKYLFRKEGQNVTLSCEQNLNHDAMYWYRQDPGQGLRLIYYSQIVNDFQKGDIAEGYSVSREKKESFPLTVTSAQKNPTAFYLCASSIGGSYEQYFGPGTRLTVT.

The chain recombines TRBV6-5 with TRBJ1-2, with a weak D call TRBD1 (6 bases). This CDR3 region has 15 residues. V lost 5 bases and J lost 4, with 17 bases in between. Germline CDR1 is MNHEY and CDR2 is SVGAGI. Here the CDR3 reads CASSTTGGPTYGYTF. CDR3 nucleotide sequence: TGTGCCAGCAGTACCACGGGGGGGCCTACCTATGGCTACACCTTC.

CDR3 residues: CAISDSGFLSYGYTF. The DNA of the CDR3 is TGTGCCATCAGTGACTCGGGATTCCTTAGCTATGGCTACACCTTC. The chain has TRBV10-3 and TRBJ1-2; D not resolved. The V end was cut by 3 bases, the J end by 4 bases, with 15 bases between. CDR1 and CDR2 from the germline V gene are ENHRY and SYGVKD. This CDR3 contains 15 residues.

V is TRBV7-9 and J is TRBJ1-2; a possible D gene is TRBD1 (6 bases). The CDR3 is 17 amino acids. The V gene lost 1 base and the J gene lost 0 bases, with 15 bases spanning the gap. Germline CDR1 is SEHNR and CDR2 is FQNEAQ (reference sequence). The CDR3 bases are TGTGCCAGCAGCTTAGGGGCAGGGGCCACGTCTAACTATGGCTACACCTTC. Its protein product is CASSLGAGATSNYGYTF.

This clone was seen a single time. V usage is TRBV21-1 and J usage is TRBJ2-1. TRBV21-1 is given as a pseudogene. This CDR3 region has 13 residues. The CDR3 DNA reads as TGTGCCAGCAGTATTGGGGTGGTCGATGAGCAGTTCTTC. This translates into CASSIGVVDEQFF.

V gene TRBV18 combines with J gene TRBJ2-2; 10 bases agree with TRBD2. The CDR3 is made up of 17 amino acids. Trimming removed 1 base from V and 3 bases from J; junction bases left unmatched: 5. Germline lookup yields CDR1 KGHSH and CDR2 LQKENI. In nucleotides, the CDR3 is TGTGCCAGCTCACCACGCCTAGCGGGAGTGGACACCGGGGAGCTGTTTTTT. This codes for CASSPRLAGVDTGELFF.

The rearrangement joins TRBV7-9 to TRBJ2-7; a weak D match, TRBD2 (5 bases). Per germline, CDR1 SEHNR and CDR2 FQNEAQ (reference sequence). This CDR3 is built from 15 residues. Trimming stripped 3 bases from V and 6 bases from J, with 18 bases between. CDR3 sequence: CASSLGGAVSGEQYF. CDR3 in DNA: TGTGCCAGCAGCTTGGGCGGAGCGGTCTCGGGCGAGCAGTACTTC.

This chain links TRBV19 with TRBJ1-2; D remains ambiguous. The CDR3 is made up of 11 amino acids. In germline, CDR1 is LNHDA, CDR2 SQIVND (reference sequence). The ends were cut back, 3 bases at V and 6 bases at J, with 5 bases in the middle. The CDR3 reads CASSMGHGYTF. The CDR3 DNA follows: TGTGCCAGTAGTATGGGCCATGGCTACACCTTC.

The chain has TRBV7-6 and TRBJ2-1, with 10 bases lining up with TRBD1. There are 15 residues in the CDR3. Germline V lookup: CDR1 SGHVS, CDR2 FNYEAQ. Trimming took 4 bases from V and 2 from J; bases not matched to a gene: 2. This chain's CDR3 is CASSYDRGPYNEQFF. DNA of the CDR3: TGTGCCAGCAGCTACGACAGGGGGCCCTACAATGAGCAGTTCTTC.

This sequence joins TRBV4-2 and TRBJ2-1, with TRBD2 identical over 8 bases. Germline CDR1 is LGHNA and CDR2 is YNFKEQ. The V and J ends lost 0 bases and 5 bases, in that order; junction bases with no gene match: 3. There are 15 residues in the CDR3. This CDR3 reads CASSQETSAHNEQFF. The CDR3 DNA reads as TGTGCCAGCAGCCAAGAGACTAGCGCCCACAATGAGCAGTTCTTC.

CDR3 bases: TGCGCCAGCAGTCAATCGGGGAGGGGGCTCGACAATGAGCAGTTCTTC. Translation: CASSQSGRGLDNEQFF. V usage is TRBV23-1 and J usage is TRBJ2-1; D possibly uses TRBD1 or TRBD2 (7 bases each). TRBV23-1 is classed as an ORF, of uncertain function. V lost 0 bases to trimming and J lost 5 bases, with 14 bases between them. The CDR3 has 16 residues.

The J gene is TRBJ2-7, the V gene TRBV4-1; weak D call: TRBD2 (6 bases). The V gene's germline CDR1 is MGHRA and CDR2 YSYEKL. Trimming removed 2 bases at V and 7 bases at J, with 12 bases between. The CDR3 is made up of 13 amino acids. The CDR3 sequence is CASSQPGTREQYF. CDR3 sequence (DNA): TGCGCCAGCAGCCAACCCGGGACTCGGGAGCAGTACTTC.

V usage is TRBV7-8 and J usage is TRBJ2-1; D perhaps matches TRBD1 (5 bases). The V end was cut by 5 bases, the J end by 7 bases, with 9 bases between. This CDR3 has 12 residues. The germline CDR1 and CDR2 sequences are SGHVS and FQNEAQ. CDR3 amino acids: CASSLPGNEQFF. The DNA of the CDR3 is TGTGCCAGCAGCCTCCCAGGGAATGAGCAGTTCTTC.

The CDR3 sequence is CASSLNRGKRNTIYF. CDR3 sequence (DNA): TGTGCCAGCAGCTTAAACAGAGGAAAAAGAAACACCATATATTTT. J is TRBJ1-3 and V is TRBV11-2; D not resolved. Trimming took off 2 bases at V and 5 bases at J, with 13 bases between the two ends. Germline V gives CDR1 SGHAT, CDR2 FQNNGV. The length of the CDR3 is 15 residues.

This clone was picked up one time. The V gene is TRBV28, the J gene TRBJ1-2, with a weak D call TRBD1 (5 bases). The V gene's germline CDR1 is MDHEN and CDR2 SYDVKM. This CDR3 spans 13 amino acids. The germline V and J ends were trimmed by 4 bases and 6 bases, with 12 bases remaining between them. The CDR3 nucleotides read TGTGCCAGCAGTTCGTGGGGGATCGATGGCTACACCTTC. As protein: CASSSWGIDGYTF.

The CDR3 sequence is CASSGGTGQHSYNEQFF. The CDR3 nucleotides read TGCGCCAGCAGCGGAGGGACAGGTCAACACTCCTACAATGAGCAGTTCTTC. The J gene is TRBJ2-1, the V gene TRBV5-1, with 8 bases that match TRBD1. J lost 0 bases, V lost 4 bases, and 9 bases had no gene match. In germline, CDR1 is SGHRS, CDR2 YFSETQ. The CDR3 runs 17 residues.

This sequence joins TRBV29-1 and TRBJ2-1; 16 positions match TRBD2. Germline CDR1 SQVTM, CDR2 ANQGSEA. Germline trimming cut 6 bases from V and 1 base from J; bases unmatched to any gene: 3. The CDR3 is made up of 16 amino acids. CDR3 sequence (DNA): TGCAGCGTAACGGGACTAGCGGGAGGGTCCTACAATGAGCAGTTCTTC. As protein: CSVTGLAGGSYNEQFF.

The table lists this clone with a count of one. This chain uses TRBV4-1 with TRBJ2-5; 9 nucleotides agree with TRBD2. V lost 1 base, J lost 5 bases, and 11 bases stayed unmatched. The germline gives CDR1 MGHRA, CDR2 YSYEKL. This CDR3 region has 17 residues. The CDR3 loop is CASSQGQRLADGETQYF. As DNA, the CDR3 is TGCGCCAGCAGCCAAGGGCAGAGACTAGCGGATGGGGAGACCCAGTACTTC.

This clone was recorded only once. This rearrangement joins TRBV11-3 to TRBJ1-4; the D gene is possibly TRBD1 (5 bases). V gave up 3 bases and J gave up 5 bases, with 13 bases separating them. Per the germline V gene, CDR1 is SGHNT and CDR2 is YENEEA. This CDR3 has 15 amino acids. In DNA form, the CDR3 reads TGTGCCAGCAGCTTGACGCCGTGGGACAATGAAAAACTGTTTTTT. Translation gives CASSLTPWDNEKLFF.

This rearrangement joins TRBV2 to TRBJ2-1, with 8 bases lining up with TRBD2. The germline V gene has CDR1 SNHLY and CDR2 FYNNEI. This CDR3 comprises 13 residues. V trimming: 4 bases; J trimming: 11 bases; junction bases outside the gene matches: 7. CDR3 DNA sequence: TGTGCCAGCAGTGTCCTAGCGGGCGGACAGCAGTTCTTC. Protein product: CASSVLAGGQQFF.

This clone was counted once. The J gene is TRBJ1-2, the V gene TRBV28; 9 positions match TRBD1. This CDR3 has 17 residues. The germline CDR1 and CDR2 sequences are MDHEN and SYDVKM. With 3 bases clipped from V and 7 bases from J, the junction kept 15 bases outside the gene matches. CDR3: CASSFPPGQGTSIGYTF. DNA of the CDR3: TGTGCCAGCAGTTTCCCCCCGGGACAGGGCACGTCCATTGGCTACACCTTC.

The chain joins TRBV10-3 to TRBJ2-7; D may be TRBD1 (6 bases). V was trimmed by 10 bases and J by 3 bases, leaving 13 bases between them. Germline lookup yields CDR1 ENHRY and CDR2 SYGVKD. There are 12 residues in the CDR3. Here the CDR3 DNA reads TGTGCCAGGGGGCCCAACCTCTACGAGCAGTACTTC. This encodes CARGPNLYEQYF.

Details on this clone: One end of the junction varies from germline; a read error may be responsible. The chain links TRBV7-7 to TRBJ2-1; D tentatively fits TRBD1 or TRBD2 (5 bases each). Germline V gene lookup returns CDR1 SSHAT and CDR2 FNYEAQ (reference sequence). The CDR3 has 13 residues. The CDR3 sequence: CASSLAGTNEQFF. CDR3 DNA: TGTGCTAGCAGCTTAGCTGGGACCAATGAGCAGTTCTTC. Using reference TRBV7-7 and TRBJ2-1 for the parts outside the CDR3, the full variable domain is GAGVSQSPRYKVTKRGQDVTLRCDPISSHATLYWYQQALGQGPEFLTYFNYEAQPDKSGLPSDRFSAERPEGSISTLTIQRTEQRDSAMYRCASSLAGTNEQFFGPGTRLTVL.